This TCR beta chain came from a study of Ad26.COV2.S vaccination and SARS-CoV-2 variants. About the research overall: Dosing was one shot or two shots 56 days apart. Findings and limits, study-wide: TCR breadth and depth analyses may have underestimated total T cell responses.

Concerning this clone: Its matching antigen is unknown.

Clones were sequenced by immunoSEQ multiplex PCR, and TCRdb holds only the in-frame ones, with some missing. The data show 250,000 or so clones, approximately 90% seen once. Treatment reported: roughly 18 received Ad26.COV2.S at low or high dose, single or two shots; about 5 received placebo; per-sample allocation not given. Specimen acquisition occurred on day 63 following the initial vaccine or placebo injection. Germline V gene data show CDR1 as LGHNA and CDR2 as YSLEER. The V gene end was trimmed by 1 base and the J gene end by 9 bases; junction bases not matched to a gene: 12. The CDR3 is made up of 16 amino acids.

This chain links TRBV4-3 with TRBJ2-1, with 7 bases that match TRBD2. Sequences were derived from peripheral blood, sampled in a trial of Ad26.COV2.S vaccine versus placebo. This TCR derives from a person aged 18-65 years who received the Ad26.COV2.S COVID-19 vaccine or a placebo. CDR3 nucleotides: TGCGCCAGCAGCCAAGCTACGCGGGGGATCCTCGGTGAGCAGTTCTTC. Its protein is CASSQATRGILGEQFF.